This TCR beta chain was obtained from a study of T cells after yellow fever vaccination. Overall study context: The authors prepared low-cell-number fractions using SMART-Seq v4 Ultra Low Input. Study results and limitations: Researchers report a weaker secondary response that nonetheless peaked faster, day 5 versus 15.

TCRdb recomputed calls from the 5' RACE reads with MiXCR, one row per CDR3 protein. Of 400,000 or so distinct CDR3 sequences listed, roughly a sixth are singletons. With regard to this clonotype: What it binds is unknown.

The TCR originated in a young man who received the YFV17D yellow fever vaccine. This specimen was PBMCs, taken before the yellow fever booster vaccination.

CDR3 sequence (DNA): TGTGCCAGCAGCTTGGCCAAGGGGTCCACCGGGGAGCTGTTTTTT. This sequence encodes CASSLAKGSTGELFF. The V and J genes are TRBV5-4 and TRBJ2-2; possible D gene TRBD1, 5 bases. Looked up from germline, CDR1 is SGHNT and CDR2 is YYREEE (reference sequence). The V gene lost 0 bases and the J gene lost 4 bases, with 10 bases spanning the gap. The CDR3 spans 15 residues. The whole variable domain, filled in from reference TRBV5-4 and TRBJ2-2, reads ETGVTQSPTHLIKTRGQQVTLRCSSQSGHNTVSWYQQALGQGPQFIFQYYREEENGRGNFPPRFSGLQFPNYSSELNVNALELDDSALYLCASSLAKGSTGELFFGEGSRLTVL.